This T cell receptor (beta chain) was captured by sequencing in a study of cytotoxic CD8 clonotypes in ibrutinib-treated CLL. Overall study findings and caveats: Relative to age-matched healthy donors, clonality at baseline was higher, and it tracked circulating CD8+ T-cell counts.

The V end lost 0 bases, the J end lost 11 bases, and 14 bases lay between the germline ends. The germline gives CDR1 SGHDT, CDR2 YYEEEE. The CDR3 extends over 13 amino acids. Around 2.2 micrograms of genomic DNA, which was extracted from cryopreserved PBMCs, served as the material used for the TCR beta libraries. The method was immunoSEQ multiplex PCR; TCRdb's version includes in-frame clones alone and lacks a portion of them. The data hold about 50,000 clones, with about 57% observed a single time. A remark on this clone: The target antigen is unknown.

The sequence was collected from a human donor with chronic lymphocytic leukemia. The source was PBMCs, collected after 24 months of ibrutinib treatment. This chain uses TRBV5-6 with TRBJ1-2; D remains ambiguous. The CDR3 loop is CASSLGNPAEYTF. In nucleotides, the CDR3 is TGTGCCAGCAGCTTGGGCAACCCAGCGGAGTACACCTTC.